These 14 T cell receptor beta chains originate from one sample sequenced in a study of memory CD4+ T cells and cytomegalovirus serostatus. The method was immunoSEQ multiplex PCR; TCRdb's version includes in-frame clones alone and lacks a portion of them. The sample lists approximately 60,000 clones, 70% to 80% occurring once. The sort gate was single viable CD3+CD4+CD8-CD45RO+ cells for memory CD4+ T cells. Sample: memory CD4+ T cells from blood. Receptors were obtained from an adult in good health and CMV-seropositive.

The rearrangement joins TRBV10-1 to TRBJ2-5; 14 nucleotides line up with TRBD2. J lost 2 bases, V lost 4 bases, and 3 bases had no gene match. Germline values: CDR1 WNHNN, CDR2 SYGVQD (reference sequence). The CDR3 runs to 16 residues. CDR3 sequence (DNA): TGCGCCAGCAGTGCCTGGACTAGCGGGAGGCAAGAGACCCAGTACTTC. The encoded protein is CASSAWTSGRQETQYF.

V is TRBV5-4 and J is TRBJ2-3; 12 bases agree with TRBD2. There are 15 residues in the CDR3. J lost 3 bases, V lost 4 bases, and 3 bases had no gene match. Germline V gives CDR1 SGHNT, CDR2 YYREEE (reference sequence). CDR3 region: CASSILAGGTDTQYF. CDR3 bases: TGTGCCAGCAGCATACTAGCGGGAGGTACAGATACGCAGTATTTT.

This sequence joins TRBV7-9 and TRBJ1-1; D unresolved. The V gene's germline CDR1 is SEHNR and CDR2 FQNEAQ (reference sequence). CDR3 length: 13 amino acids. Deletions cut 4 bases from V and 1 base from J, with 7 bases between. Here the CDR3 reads CASSSLGNTEAFF. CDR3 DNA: TGTGCCAGCAGCTCCCTGGGGAACACTGAAGCTTTCTTT.

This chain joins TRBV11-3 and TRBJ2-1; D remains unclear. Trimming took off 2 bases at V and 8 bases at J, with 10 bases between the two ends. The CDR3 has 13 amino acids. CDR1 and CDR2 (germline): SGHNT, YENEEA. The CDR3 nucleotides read TGTGCCAGCAGCTTAAATTTACGGGATGAGCAGTTCTTC. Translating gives CASSLNLRDEQFF.

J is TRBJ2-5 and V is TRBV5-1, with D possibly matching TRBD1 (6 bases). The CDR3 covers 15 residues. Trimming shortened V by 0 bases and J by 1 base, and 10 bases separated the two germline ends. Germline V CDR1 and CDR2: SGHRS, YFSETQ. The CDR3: CASSLEVRGQETQYF. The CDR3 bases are TGCGCCAGCAGCTTGGAGGTCAGGGGCCAAGAGACCCAGTACTTC. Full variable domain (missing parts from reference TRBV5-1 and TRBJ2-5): KAGVTQTPRYLIKTRGQQVTLSCSPISGHRSVSWYQQTPGQGLQFLFEYFSETQRNKGNFPGRFSGRQFSNSRSEMNVSTLELGDSALYLCASSLEVRGQETQYFGPGTRLLVL.

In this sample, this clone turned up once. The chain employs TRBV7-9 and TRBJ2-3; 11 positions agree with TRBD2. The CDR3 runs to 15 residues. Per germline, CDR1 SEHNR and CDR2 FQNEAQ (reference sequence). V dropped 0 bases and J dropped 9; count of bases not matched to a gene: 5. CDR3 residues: CASSLALAGGLTQYF. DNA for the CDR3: TGTGCCAGCAGCTTAGCGCTAGCGGGAGGCCTGACGCAGTATTTT.

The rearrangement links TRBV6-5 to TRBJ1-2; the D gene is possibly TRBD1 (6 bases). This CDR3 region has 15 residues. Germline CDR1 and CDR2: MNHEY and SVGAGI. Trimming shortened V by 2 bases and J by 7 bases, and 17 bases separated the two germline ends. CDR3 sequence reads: CASSYARGGSGGYTF. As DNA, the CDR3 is TGTGCCAGCAGTTACGCCCGGGGGGGCTCAGGTGGCTACACCTTC.

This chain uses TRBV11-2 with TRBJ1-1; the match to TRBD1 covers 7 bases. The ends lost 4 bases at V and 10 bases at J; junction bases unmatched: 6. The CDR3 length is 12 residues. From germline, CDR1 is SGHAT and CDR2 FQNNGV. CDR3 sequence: CASSSDRVLAFF. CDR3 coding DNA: TGTGCCAGCAGCTCCGACAGGGTCTTAGCTTTCTTT.

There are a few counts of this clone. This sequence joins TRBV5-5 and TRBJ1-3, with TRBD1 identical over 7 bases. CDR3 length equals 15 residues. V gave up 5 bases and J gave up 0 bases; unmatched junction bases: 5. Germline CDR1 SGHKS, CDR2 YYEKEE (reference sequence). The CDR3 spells CASRWTGYSGNTIYF. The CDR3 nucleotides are TGTGCCAGCAGATGGACAGGCTACTCTGGAAACACCATATATTTT.

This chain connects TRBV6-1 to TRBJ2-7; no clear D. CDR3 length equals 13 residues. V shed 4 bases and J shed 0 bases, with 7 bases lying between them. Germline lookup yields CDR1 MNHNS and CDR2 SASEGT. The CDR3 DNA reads TGTGCCAGCAGTGTTGAGCTCTCCTACGAGCAGTACTTC. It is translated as CASSVELSYEQYF.

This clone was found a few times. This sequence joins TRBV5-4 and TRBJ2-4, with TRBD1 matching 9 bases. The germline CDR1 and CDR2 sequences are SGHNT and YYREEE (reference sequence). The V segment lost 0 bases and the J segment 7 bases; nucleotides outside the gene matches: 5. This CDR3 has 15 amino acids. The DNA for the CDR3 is TGTGCCAGCAGCTTGGAAGGGACAGGGTCGAACATTCAGTACTTC. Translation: CASSLEGTGSNIQYF.

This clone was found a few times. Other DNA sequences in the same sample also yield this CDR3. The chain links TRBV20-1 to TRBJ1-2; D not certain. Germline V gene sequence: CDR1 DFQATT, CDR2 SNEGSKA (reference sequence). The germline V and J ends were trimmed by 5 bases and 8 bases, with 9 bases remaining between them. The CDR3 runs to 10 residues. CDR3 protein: CSAPQGGYTF. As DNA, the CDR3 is TGCAGTGCTCCGCAAGGGGGCTACACCTTC.

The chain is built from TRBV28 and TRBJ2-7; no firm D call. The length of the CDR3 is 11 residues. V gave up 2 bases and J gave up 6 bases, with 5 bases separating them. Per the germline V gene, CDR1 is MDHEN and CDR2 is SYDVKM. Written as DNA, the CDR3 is TGTGCCAGCAGTTTAACGCGCGAGCAGTACTTC. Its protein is CASSLTREQYF.

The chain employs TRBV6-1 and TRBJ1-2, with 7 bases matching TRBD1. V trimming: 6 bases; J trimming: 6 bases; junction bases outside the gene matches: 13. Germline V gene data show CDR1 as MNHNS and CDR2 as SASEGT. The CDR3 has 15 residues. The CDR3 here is CASRPHRQGGNGYTF. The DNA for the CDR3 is TGTGCCAGCAGGCCACATCGACAGGGAGGAAATGGCTACACCTTC.